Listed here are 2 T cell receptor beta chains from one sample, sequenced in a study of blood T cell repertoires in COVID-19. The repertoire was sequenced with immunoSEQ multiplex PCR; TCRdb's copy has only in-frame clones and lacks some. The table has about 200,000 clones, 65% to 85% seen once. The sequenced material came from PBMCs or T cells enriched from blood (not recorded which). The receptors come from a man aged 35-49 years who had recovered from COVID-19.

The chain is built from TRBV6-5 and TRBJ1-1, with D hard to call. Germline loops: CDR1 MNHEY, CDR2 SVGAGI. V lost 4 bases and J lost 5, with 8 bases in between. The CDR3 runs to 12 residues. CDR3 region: CASSSPGTEAFF. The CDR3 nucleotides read TGTGCCAGCAGTTCTCCGGGAACTGAAGCTTTCTTT.

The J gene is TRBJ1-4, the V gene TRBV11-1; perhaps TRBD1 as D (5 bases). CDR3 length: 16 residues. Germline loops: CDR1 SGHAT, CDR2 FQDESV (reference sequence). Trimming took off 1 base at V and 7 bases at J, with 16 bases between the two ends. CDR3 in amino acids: CASSLVGQGEAEKLFF. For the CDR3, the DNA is TGTGCCAGCAGCTTAGTCGGTCAGGGCGAGGCTGAAAAACTGTTTTTT.